This TCR beta chain was found in a study of cytomegalovirus exposure and HLA in healthy donors. Whole-study context: According to later analysis, the same platform produced the 110 or so validation and about 700 first-cohort repertoires. Study-level results: Confirmation was obtained in vitro that three CMV-associated chains are specific for CMV antigens. A list of 164 TCR beta chains associated with cytomegalovirus was given.

About this clone itself: The antigen is undetermined.

Assay: immunoSEQ multiplex PCR; the TCRdb copy retains only in-frame clones and omits some. The sample yields a few hundred thousand clones, roughly 83% seen once. V lost 6 bases and J lost 0, with 24 bases in between. Germline loops: CDR1 MDHEN, CDR2 SYDVKM. CDR3 size: 19 residues. Separate from the roughly 720-subject first cohort was the roughly 130-subject validation cohort, to which the donors belonged. The chain recombines TRBV28 with TRBJ1-3; possible D gene TRBD1, 6 bases. This clonotype originated in a woman under 40 in good health and CMV-seropositive. The sample consisted of PBMCs. Here the CDR3 reads CASSLLGVGGEYSGNTIYF. The DNA for the CDR3 is TGTGCCAGCAGCCTATTAGGTGTGGGGGGCGAATACTCTGGAAACACCATATATTTT.